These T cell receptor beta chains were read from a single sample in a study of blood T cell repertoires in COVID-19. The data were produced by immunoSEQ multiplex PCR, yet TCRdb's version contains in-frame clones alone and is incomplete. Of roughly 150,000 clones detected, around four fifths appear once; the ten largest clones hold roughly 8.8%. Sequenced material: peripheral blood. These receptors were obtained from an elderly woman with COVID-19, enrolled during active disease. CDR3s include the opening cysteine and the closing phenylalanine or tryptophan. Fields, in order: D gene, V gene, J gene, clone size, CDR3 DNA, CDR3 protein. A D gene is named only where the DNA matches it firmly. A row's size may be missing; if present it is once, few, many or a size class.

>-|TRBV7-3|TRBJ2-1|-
TGTGCCAGCAGTTCGACTAGAGGAGAAAATGAGCAGTTCTTC
CASSSTRGENEQFF
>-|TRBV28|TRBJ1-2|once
TGTGCCAGCAGTTTGGGAGGCGTAGCTAACTATGGCTACACCTTC
CASSLGGVANYGYTF
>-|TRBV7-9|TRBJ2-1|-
TGTGCCAGCAGCCCTCCCGCCGGCGGAGCAAATGAGCAGTTCTTC
CASSPPAGGANEQFF
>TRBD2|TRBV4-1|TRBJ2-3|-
TGCGCCAGCAGCCAGGGAGACGATAGCGGGATGTTCACAGATACGCAGTATTTT
CASSQGDDSGMFTDTQYF
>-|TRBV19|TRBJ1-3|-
TGTGCCAGTAGTATGTTGGCGGACACCATATATTTT
CASSMLADTIYF
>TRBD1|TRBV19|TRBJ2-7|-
TGTGCCAGTAGTAGGGACAGCCCCTACGAGCAGTACTTC
CASSRDSPYEQYF
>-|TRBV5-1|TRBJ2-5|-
TGCGCCAGCAGCTCGTACCAAGAGACCCAGTACTTC
CASSSYQETQYF
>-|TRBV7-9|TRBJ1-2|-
TGTGCCAGCAGCTTTGACACCAGGGCGGGCTACACCTTC
CASSFDTRAGYTF
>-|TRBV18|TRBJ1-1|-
TGTGCCAGCTCAGAGGGCGGGAGGACTGAAGCTTTCTTT
CASSEGGRTEAFF
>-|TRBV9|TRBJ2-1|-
TGTGCCAGCAGCGTAGCCCCGGGAGAGAGGGGCAATGAGCAGTTCTTC
CASSVAPGERGNEQFF
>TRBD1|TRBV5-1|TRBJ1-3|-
TGCGCCAGCACACGAACAGGGGACCCTGGAAACACCATATATTTT
CASTRTGDPGNTIYF
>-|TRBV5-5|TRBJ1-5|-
TGTGCCAGCAGCTTGGTTGAGGGGGTTAGGAATCAGCCCCAGCATTTT
CASSLVEGVRNQPQHF
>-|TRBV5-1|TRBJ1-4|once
TGCGCCAGCAGCTTAACAGGGCCCTCAACTAATGAAAAACTGTTTTTT
CASSLTGPSTNEKLFF
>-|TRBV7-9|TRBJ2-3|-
TGTGCCAGCAGCGTGGGGCGGAACACAGATACGCAGTATTTT
CASSVGRNTDTQYF
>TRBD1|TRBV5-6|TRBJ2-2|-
TGTGCCAGCAGCCAGAAGGGACAGGATCCGAACACCGGGGAGCTGTTTTTT
CASSQKGQDPNTGELFF
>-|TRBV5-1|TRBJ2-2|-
TGCGCCAGCAGCTTGGCAGGATCAGAGACCGGGGAGCTGTTTTTT
CASSLAGSETGELFF
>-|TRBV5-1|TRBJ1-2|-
TGCGCCAGCAGCGAAGGTGGGGGGGACTGGGGCTACACCTTC
CASSEGGGDWGYTF
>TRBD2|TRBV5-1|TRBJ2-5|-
TGCGCCACCGGCGCTAGCGGACAAGAGACCCAGTACTTC
CATGASGQETQYF
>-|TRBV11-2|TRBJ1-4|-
TGTGCCAGCAGCTTAGATGGTGCAGGACTGGGAAAACTGTTTTTT
CASSLDGAGLGKLFF
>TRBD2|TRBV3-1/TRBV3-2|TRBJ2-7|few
TGTGCCAGCAGCGAACTAGCGGGAGTAAGGGGTTACGAGCAGTACTTC
CASSELAGVRGYEQYF
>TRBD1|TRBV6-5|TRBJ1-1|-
TGTGCCAGCAGCCTCCAGGGGGCAGGCACTGAAGCTTTCTTT
CASSLQGAGTEAFF
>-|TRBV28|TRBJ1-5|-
TGTGCCAGCAGACAGGGTCCCCGCAATCAGCCCCAGCATTTT
CASRQGPRNQPQHF
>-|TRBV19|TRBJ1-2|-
TGTGCCAGTAGTTCGACGTACAGGGCCTATGGCTACACCTTC
CASSSTYRAYGYTF
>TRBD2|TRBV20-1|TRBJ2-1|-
TGCAGTGCTAGTAGCGGGAGTGGCTACAATGAGCAGTTCTTC
CSASSGSGYNEQFF
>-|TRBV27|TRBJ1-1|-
TGTGCCAGCAGCCTTCTTGGGGGGATCGTGAACACTGAAGCTTTCTTT
CASSLLGGIVNTEAFF
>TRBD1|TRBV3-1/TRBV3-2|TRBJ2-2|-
TGTGCCAGCATAGGCAGGGGGCTATCCGGGGAGCTGTTTTTT
CASIGRGLSGELFF
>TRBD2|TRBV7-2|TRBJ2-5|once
TGTGCCAGCAGCCGTAGCGGGGGGGGACAGACCCAGTACTTC
CASSRSGGGQTQYF
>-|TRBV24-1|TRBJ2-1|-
TGTGCCACCAGTGATTTTCCCCACAAGCTGCTCCGGGTATCCTACAATGAGCAGTTCTTC
CATSDFPHKLLRVSYNEQFF
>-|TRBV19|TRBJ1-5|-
TGTGCCAGTAGTCCAAAGACTACAGCATATAGCAATCAGCCCCAGCATTTT
CASSPKTTAYSNQPQHF
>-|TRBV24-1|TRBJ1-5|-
TGTGCCACCAGTGTAGGGGGAAATCAGCCCCAGCATTTT
CATSVGGNQPQHF
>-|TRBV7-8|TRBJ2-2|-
TGTGCCAGCAGCCCAAGACCGGACACCTCGAACACCGGGGAGCTGTTTTTT
CASSPRPDTSNTGELFF
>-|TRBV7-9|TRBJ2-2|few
TGTGCCAGCAGCTTATTATCGAGCGGCACCGGGGAGCTGTTTTTT
CASSLLSSGTGELFF
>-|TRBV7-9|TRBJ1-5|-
TGTGCCAGCAGCACAGTCTATAGCAATCAGCCCCAGCATTTT
CASSTVYSNQPQHF
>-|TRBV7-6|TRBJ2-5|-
TGTGCCAGCAGCTTAATTTCGGAGACCCAGTACTTC
CASSLISETQYF
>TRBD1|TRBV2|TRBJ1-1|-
TGTGCCAGCATGGGACAGATGAACACTGAAGCTTTCTTT
CASMGQMNTEAFF
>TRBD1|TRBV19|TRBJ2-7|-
TGTGCCAGTAGCATAGGACAGGGGAGTATCGAGCAGTACTTC
CASSIGQGSIEQYF
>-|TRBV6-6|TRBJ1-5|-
TGTGCCAGCAGTTTCAATCAGGGAACGCCCCAGCATTTT
CASSFNQGTPQHF
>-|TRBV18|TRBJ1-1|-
TGTGCCAGCTCACTTCAGGGGAGGGGGATGAGCACTGAAGCTTTCTTT
CASSLQGRGMSTEAFF
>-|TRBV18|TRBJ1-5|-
TGTGCCAGCTCACCAGGGGCCACCAATCAGCCCCAGCATTTT
CASSPGATNQPQHF
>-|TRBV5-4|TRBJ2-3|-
TGTGCCAGCAGCTGGGGCCAGCGGGTGAAAGATACGCAGTATTTT
CASSWGQRVKDTQYF
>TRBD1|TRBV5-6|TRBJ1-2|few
TGTGCCAGCAGCCCACCCCGGGACAGGGCTTCGGGCTACACCTTC
CASSPPRDRASGYTF
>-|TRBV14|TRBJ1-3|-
TGTGCCAGCTCTGCTAACGGAAACACCATATATTTT
CASSANGNTIYF
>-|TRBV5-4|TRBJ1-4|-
TGTGCCAGCAGCTTGTTCAGCGAAGAGGAAAAACTGTTTTTT
CASSLFSEEEKLFF
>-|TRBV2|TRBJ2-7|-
TGTGCCGGAGGAGGGGCCGGAGCCAAGCAGTACTTC
CAGGGAGAKQYF
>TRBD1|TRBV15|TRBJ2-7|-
TGTGCCACCAGCAGCAGGTCGGACAGGGGGCACGAGCAGTACTTC
CATSSRSDRGHEQYF
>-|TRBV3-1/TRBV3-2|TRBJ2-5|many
TGTGCCAGCAGCCAACGAGAGACCCAGTACTTC
CASSQRETQYF
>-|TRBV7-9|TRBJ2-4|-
TGTGCCAGCAGCTTAGAGGGGGAAAACATTCAGTACTTC
CASSLEGENIQYF
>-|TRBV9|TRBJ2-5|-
TGTGCCAGCAGCGTCATCGGGGGACAAGAGACCCAGTACTTC
CASSVIGGQETQYF
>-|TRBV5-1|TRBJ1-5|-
TGCGCCAGCAGCCCGTTAGATAGCAATCAGCCCCAGCATTTT
CASSPLDSNQPQHF
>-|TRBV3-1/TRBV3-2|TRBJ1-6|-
TGTGCCAGCAGCCAAGAGCAGGGGAATTCACCCCTCCACTTT
CASSQEQGNSPLHF
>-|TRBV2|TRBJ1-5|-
TGTGCCAGCAGTGAATCGGGTCTGCAGCAGCCCCAGCATTTT
CASSESGLQQPQHF
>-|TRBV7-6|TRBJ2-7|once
TGTGCCAGCAGCTCCTCCCCGACGGAGCTCTGGGAGCAGTACTTC
CASSSSPTELWEQYF
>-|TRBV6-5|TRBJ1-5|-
TGTGCCAGCAGGCGGGACCGCAATCAGCCCCAGCATTTT
CASRRDRNQPQHF